Below are 15 T cell receptor beta chains sequenced from a single sample in a study of blood T cell repertoires in COVID-19. Only in-frame clones appear in the TCRdb table, and some are missing; sequencing was by immunoSEQ multiplex PCR. This table has 130,000 to 150,000 clones, about 83% appearing once. The sequenced material came from peripheral blood. The receptors here all came from a woman aged 45 to 65 with active or convalescent COVID-19.

The chain employs TRBV6-5 and TRBJ1-2, with D possibly matching TRBD1 (5 bases). The V end was cut by 4 bases, the J end by 0 bases, with 15 bases between. Germline CDR1 and CDR2: MNHEY and SVGAGI. There are 16 residues in the CDR3. CDR3 sequence (DNA): TGTGCCAGCAGTTCCGCGACAGTAATTTCTAACTATGGCTACACCTTC. It yields the protein CASSSATVISNYGYTF.

The genes are TRBV20-1 and TRBJ2-2, with a weak D call TRBD2 (6 bases). Trimming stripped 3 bases from V and 3 bases from J, with 17 bases between. The V gene's germline CDR1 is DFQATT and CDR2 SNEGSKA (reference sequence). The CDR3 is 16 amino acids. The CDR3 nucleotides are TGCAGTGCTAGTCAGCTGGGGGGTACTTACACCGGGGAGCTGTTTTTT. This translates into CSASQLGGTYTGELFF.

This clone was counted a single time. V is TRBV9 and J is TRBJ2-3, with a weak D call TRBD2 (5 bases). CDR3 size: 15 residues. Trimming cost V 4 bases and J 4 bases, with 16 bases left between them. Germline CDR1 reads SGDLS; CDR2 reads YYNGEE. For the CDR3, the DNA is TGTGCCAGCAGCCCCACGGGATGGGGAGCAGATACGCAGTATTTT. This encodes CASSPTGWGADTQYF. Supplemented by reference TRBV9 and TRBJ2-3, the full variable domain reads DSGVTQTPKHLITATGQRVTLRCSPRSGDLSVYWYQQSLDQGLQFLIQYYNGEERAKGNILERFSAQQFPDLHSELNLSSLELGDSALYFCASSPTGWGADTQYFGPGTRLTVL.

V and J are TRBV19 and TRBJ1-5, with TRBD1 identical over 8 bases. Germline CDR1 LNHDA, CDR2 SQIVND (reference sequence). V lost 5 bases, J lost 2 bases, and 8 bases stayed unmatched. There are 16 residues in the CDR3. This CDR3 reads CASSSHWGQGNQPQHF. The DNA for the CDR3 is TGTGCCAGTAGTTCTCACTGGGGACAGGGCAATCAGCCCCAGCATTTT.

The rearrangement links TRBV10-3 to TRBJ1-1; tentatively, D is TRBD1 (6 bases). The CDR3 has 13 amino acids. V lost 8 bases and J 3 bases, leaving 13 bases between the germline ends. Germline-derived CDR1 and CDR2 are ENHRY and SYGVKD. The CDR3 protein is CAIGGGRDTEAFF. DNA of the CDR3: TGTGCCATCGGTGGGGGGCGAGACACTGAAGCTTTCTTT.

This clone was seen a single time. The chain uses TRBV4-3 and TRBJ2-7, with D perhaps TRBD2 (6 bases). Trimming removed 0 bases at V and 4 bases at J, with 10 bases between. This CDR3 is 14 amino acids long. CDR1 and CDR2 (germline): LGHNA, YSLEER. The CDR3 DNA reads as TGCGCCAGCAGCCAAGAATCGCGGGGATACGAGCAGTACTTC. Encoded protein: CASSQESRGYEQYF.

The genes are TRBV7-9 and TRBJ2-2; weak D call: TRBD2 (5 bases). The V gene lost 5 bases and the J gene lost 4 bases, with 8 bases spanning the gap. Germline V CDR1 and CDR2: SEHNR, FQNEAQ (reference sequence). The CDR3 sequence is 13 residues long. The CDR3 loop is CASSVDFTGELFF. As DNA, the CDR3 is TGTGCCAGCAGCGTGGACTTCACCGGGGAGCTGTTTTTT. The entire variable domain, with the rest obtained from reference TRBV7-9 and TRBJ2-2, is as follows: DTGVSQNPRHKITKRGQNVTFRCDPISEHNRLYWYRQTLGQGPEFLTYFQNEAQLEKSRLLSDRFSAERPKGSFSTLEIQRTEQGDSAMYLCASSVDFTGELFFGEGSRLTVL.

CDR3 amino acids: CASSYVEGQGYGYTF. The DNA of the CDR3 is TGTGCCAGCAGTTACGTCGAGGGACAGGGCTATGGCTACACCTTC. The rearrangement links TRBV6-5 to TRBJ1-2, with 9 nucleotides matching TRBD1. V was pared by 2 bases and J by 4 bases, with 5 bases of the junction left unmatched. This CDR3 spans 15 amino acids. CDR1 and CDR2 from the germline V gene are MNHEY and SVGAGI.

This chain links TRBV13 with TRBJ2-7; 7 bases fit TRBD1. Trimming took 5 bases from V and 7 from J; bases not matched to a gene: 8. Looked up from germline, CDR1 is PRHDT and CDR2 is FYEKMQ (reference sequence). The CDR3 extends over 13 amino acids. Here the CDR3 reads CASSRTGPREQYF. DNA of the CDR3: TGTGCCAGCAGCCGGACAGGACCGAGAGAGCAGTACTTC.

The V call is TRBV3-1 (or the pseudogene TRBV3-2), the J call TRBJ1-5; D ambiguous. V lost 0 bases, J lost 7 bases, and 10 bases lay in between. In germline, CDR1 is LGHDT, CDR2 YNNKEL (reference sequence). This CDR3 spans 14 amino acids. CDR3 DNA: TGTGCCAGCAGCCAAGAGCGGGCGGGCCAGCCCCAGCATTTT. Translation: CASSQERAGQPQHF.

The chain has TRBV30 and TRBJ1-1; D call uncertain. The length of the CDR3 is 13 residues. Trimming cost V 1 base and J 2 bases, with 8 bases left between them. Germline V gene data show CDR1 as GTSNPN and CDR2 as SVGIG (reference sequence). The CDR3 is CAWSDQVNTEAFF. The DNA for the CDR3 is TGTGCCTGGAGTGACCAGGTTAACACTGAAGCTTTCTTT.

This clone was detected a few times. The chain carries TRBV7-9 and TRBJ1-6, with 9 bases matching TRBD1. CDR1 and CDR2 from the germline V gene are SEHNR and FQNEAQ (reference sequence). The CDR3 is 13 amino acids. V lost 5 bases and J lost 8; bases outside the gene matches: 1. CDR3 sequence (DNA): TGTGCCAGCAGCAGGACAGGGGATTCACCCCTCCACTTT. Amino acid sequence: CASSRTGDSPLHF. Variable domain in full (rest from reference TRBV7-9 and TRBJ1-6): DTGVSQNPRHKITKRGQNVTFRCDPISEHNRLYWYRQTLGQGPEFLTYFQNEAQLEKSRLLSDRFSAERPKGSFSTLEIQRTEQGDSAMYLCASSRTGDSPLHFGNGTRLTVT.

This chain links TRBV5-4 with TRBJ1-2; 9 bases fit TRBD1. The J segment lost 1 base and the V segment lost 0 bases, leaving 1 base of the junction unmatched. The V gene's germline CDR1 is SGHNT and CDR2 YYREEE (reference sequence). The CDR3 is 15 residues long. DNA for the CDR3: TGTGCCAGCAGCTTGGGACAGGGGGTTAACTATGGCTACACCTTC. It codes for CASSLGQGVNYGYTF. The full variable domain, in which reference TRBV5-4 and TRBJ1-2 provide the parts outside the CDR3, is ETGVTQSPTHLIKTRGQQVTLRCSSQSGHNTVSWYQQALGQGPQFIFQYYREEENGRGNFPPRFSGLQFPNYSSELNVNALELDDSALYLCASSLGQGVNYGYTFGSGTRLTVV.

This chain uses TRBV12-3 or TRBV12-4 with TRBJ2-7; TRBD1 might be the D (6 bases). The CDR3 is 11 residues long. V was clipped by 6 bases and J by 7 bases, with 10 bases between them. The CDR3 reads CASSTGWEQYF. DNA for the CDR3: TGTGCCAGCAGCACAGGGTGGGAGCAGTACTTC.

CDR3 DNA: TGTGCCAGTAGTCCCAGGGCCCGCACCTTCGGGTACGAGCAGTACTTC. This sequence encodes CASSPRARTFGYEQYF. The chain links TRBV19 to TRBJ2-7, with a tentative D call TRBD1 (5 bases). Germline lookup yields CDR1 LNHDA and CDR2 SQIVND (reference sequence). The CDR3 contains 16 residues. With 5 bases removed from V and 4 bases from J, the gap between germline ends came to 21 bases.